Listed here are 16 T cell receptor beta chains from one sample, sequenced in a study of OX40 agonist ivuxolimab in advanced cancers. Clones were sequenced by immunoSEQ multiplex PCR, and TCRdb holds only the in-frame ones, with some missing. The data show about 120,000 clones, with roughly nine tenths seen just once and approximately 0.55% held by the top ten. The sequences come from CD4+ or CD8+ T cells sorted from blood, collected in a trial of the OX40 agonist ivuxolimab. The receptors were sampled from an adult with an advanced solid tumor such as melanoma, head and neck, liver or kidney cancer.

The genes are TRBV4-1 and TRBJ1-2, with D perhaps TRBD1 (6 bases). Trimming took off 0 bases at V and 8 bases at J, with 19 bases between the two ends. Germline loops: CDR1 MGHRA, CDR2 YSYEKL. The CDR3 sequence is 16 residues long. The DNA of the CDR3 is TGCGCCAGCAGCCAAGATTTCCAGTCGACAGGCTGGGGCTACACCTTC. Translating it yields CASSQDFQSTGWGYTF.

The CDR3 coding sequence is TGTGCCAGCAGTTTAGTGGGACCGTCCTCTGGGGCCAACGTCCTGACTTTC. Translation: CASSLVGPSSGANVLTF. The chain uses TRBV28 and TRBJ2-6; D could derive from TRBD1 or TRBD2 (5 bases each). The germline V gene encodes CDR1 MDHEN and CDR2 SYDVKM. The V end lost 2 bases, the J end lost 0 bases, and 11 bases lay between the germline ends. The CDR3 is made up of 17 amino acids.

The chain recombines TRBV7-2 with TRBJ1-4, with a possible D match to TRBD1 (5 bases). CDR1 is SGHTA, CDR2 FQGNSA, per germline. The CDR3 is 14 amino acids. Trimming shortened V by 5 bases and J by 8 bases, and 15 bases separated the two germline ends. This CDR3 reads CASSTGLPGEKLFF. The CDR3 bases are TGTGCCAGCAGCACGGGCCTCCCAGGGGAAAAACTGTTTTTT.

V gene TRBV28 combines with J gene TRBJ2-1, with D maybe TRBD2 (6 bases). The CDR3 is 16 amino acids. The germline V gene has CDR1 MDHEN and CDR2 SYDVKM. Deletions cut 7 bases from V and 6 bases from J, with 22 bases between. The CDR3 loop reads CASNPPGASESNEQFF. The CDR3 coding sequence is TGTGCCAGCAACCCCCCTGGGGCTAGCGAGTCCAATGAGCAGTTCTTC.

The chain carries TRBV28 and TRBJ1-1, with 7 bases identical to TRBD1. The V segment lost 8 bases and the J segment 6 bases; nucleotides outside the gene matches: 12. The CDR3 is 14 amino acids. Germline-derived CDR1 and CDR2 are MDHEN and SYDVKM. The CDR3 sequence: CASPPRQGDPEAFF. DNA of the CDR3: TGTGCCAGCCCCCCGAGACAGGGAGATCCTGAAGCTTTCTTT.

The chain has TRBV2 and TRBJ1-4, with D hard to call. This CDR3 has 14 amino acids. Germline loops: CDR1 SNHLY, CDR2 FYNNEI. The V and J ends lost 6 bases and 4 bases respectively, with 12 bases between them. The CDR3 here is CASRDRVLNEKLFF. The CDR3 nucleotides read TGTGCCAGCAGAGACCGGGTTCTTAATGAAAAACTGTTTTTT.

This sequence joins TRBV5-6 and TRBJ2-2, with 8 nucleotides matching TRBD1. V shed 4 bases and J 6 bases; nucleotides not matched to a gene: 5. CDR3 length: 14 residues. Per germline, CDR1 SGHDT and CDR2 YYEEEE. CDR3 sequence (DNA): TGTGCCAGCAGCGCCTTACAGGGGGCCGGGGAGCTGTTTTTT. This codes for CASSALQGAGELFF.

The genes are TRBV30 and TRBJ1-4; a weak D match, TRBD1 (6 bases). This CDR3 spans 14 amino acids. The germline V and J ends were trimmed by 0 bases and 8 bases, with 13 bases remaining between them. The germline V gene encodes CDR1 GTSNPN and CDR2 SVGIG (reference sequence). Here the CDR3 DNA reads TGTGCCTGGAGTGTAAAGGGACACGAGGAAAAACTGTTTTTT. Protein: CAWSVKGHEEKLFF.

This chain joins TRBV5-1 and TRBJ1-2, with 7 bases matching TRBD1. The germline CDR1 and CDR2 sequences are SGHRS and YFSETQ. The trim removed 3 bases at V and 6 bases at J, leaving 5 bases unmatched. This CDR3 is built from 13 residues. CDR3 nucleotide sequence: TGCGCCAGCAGCTCGGGACAGTCGGATGGCTACACCTTC. It translates to CASSSGQSDGYTF.

The V call is TRBV14, the J call TRBJ1-3; no clear D. CDR1 SGHDN and CDR2 FVKESK come from the germline V gene. CDR3 length equals 15 residues. V was clipped by 4 bases and J by 1 base, with 11 bases between them. CDR3 in amino acids: CASSLGQNSGNTIYF. The CDR3 region has the DNA TGTGCCAGCAGCCTTGGGCAGAATTCTGGAAACACCATATATTTT.

The chain couples TRBV7-2 to TRBJ1-4; 8 nucleotides agree with TRBD1. Losses at the gene ends were 0 bases for V and 8 bases for J; bases not matched to a gene: 8. The CDR3 consists of 16 residues. The germline gives CDR1 SGHTA, CDR2 FQGNSA. The DNA of the CDR3 is TGTGCCAGCAGCTTAGCCGGACAGGGCCTTGGGGAAAAACTGTTTTTT. This codes for CASSLAGQGLGEKLFF.

This chain connects TRBV29-1 to TRBJ2-3; 8 nucleotides agree with TRBD2. This CDR3 comprises 17 residues. The trim removed 3 bases at V and 5 bases at J, leaving 16 bases unmatched. CDR1 and CDR2 from the germline V gene are SQVTM and ANQGSEA. The CDR3 here is CSVDLATSGRRGDTQYF. The CDR3 coding sequence is TGCAGCGTTGACTTAGCAACTAGCGGCAGAAGGGGAGATACGCAGTATTTT.

The J gene is TRBJ2-2, the V gene TRBV6-1, with unresolved D. The CDR3 runs to 14 residues. V lost 0 bases to trimming and J lost 4 bases, with 6 bases between them. From germline, CDR1 is MNHNS and CDR2 SASEGT. The CDR3 coding sequence is TGTGCCAGCAGTGAAGCGGCGTTCACCGGGGAGCTGTTTTTT. It specifies CASSEAAFTGELFF.

The chain uses TRBV11-2 and TRBJ2-7; 8 bases align to TRBD1. This CDR3 has 15 amino acids. Germline assignment: CDR1 SGHAT and CDR2 FQNNGV. The ends lost 3 bases at V and 3 bases at J; junction bases unmatched: 7. Here the CDR3 DNA reads TGTGCCAGCAGCTTTCCGGGACAGGTTGTCTACGAGCAGTACTTC. Its protein product is CASSFPGQVVYEQYF.

The chain links TRBV28 to TRBJ2-7; D remains ambiguous. CDR3 length equals 13 residues. V lost 5 bases to trimming and J lost 6 bases, with 14 bases between them. The germline V gene has CDR1 MDHEN and CDR2 SYDVKM. The CDR3 is CASSAPGSREQYF. The CDR3 DNA is TGTGCCAGCAGTGCGCCCGGTAGCCGCGAGCAGTACTTC.

V and J are TRBV18 and TRBJ1-3; 8 nucleotides line up with TRBD1. CDR1 is KGHSH and CDR2 is LQKENI in the germline V gene. Germline trimming cut 2 bases from V and 4 bases from J; bases unmatched to any gene: 7. The CDR3 has 16 residues. For the CDR3, the DNA is TGTGCCAGCTCACCAGGGCAGGGGGCTCGAGGAAACACCATATATTTT. It encodes CASSPGQGARGNTIYF.